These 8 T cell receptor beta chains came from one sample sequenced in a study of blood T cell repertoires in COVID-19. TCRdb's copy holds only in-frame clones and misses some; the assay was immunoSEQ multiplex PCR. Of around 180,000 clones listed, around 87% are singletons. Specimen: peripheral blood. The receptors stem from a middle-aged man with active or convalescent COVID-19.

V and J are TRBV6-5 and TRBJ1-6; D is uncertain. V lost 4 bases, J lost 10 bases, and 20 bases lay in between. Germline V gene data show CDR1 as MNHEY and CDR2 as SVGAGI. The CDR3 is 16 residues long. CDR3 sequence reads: CASSLSLGVGKSPLHF. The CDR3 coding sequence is TGTGCCAGCAGTTTATCCCTCGGAGTAGGTAAATCACCCCTCCACTTT.

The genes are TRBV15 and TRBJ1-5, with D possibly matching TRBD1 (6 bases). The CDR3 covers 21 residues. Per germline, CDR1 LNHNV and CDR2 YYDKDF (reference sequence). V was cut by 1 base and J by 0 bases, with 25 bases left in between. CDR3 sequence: CATSRGKRGEGGYDSNQPQHF. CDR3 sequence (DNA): TGTGCCACCAGCAGAGGGAAGCGGGGAGAGGGGGGATACGATAGCAATCAGCCCCAGCATTTT.

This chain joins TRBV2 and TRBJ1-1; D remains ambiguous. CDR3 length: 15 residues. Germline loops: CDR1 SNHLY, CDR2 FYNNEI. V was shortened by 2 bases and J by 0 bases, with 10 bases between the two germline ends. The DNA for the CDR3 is TGTGCCAGCAGTGAAAGGCGGCTAATGAACACTGAAGCTTTCTTT. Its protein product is CASSERRLMNTEAFF.

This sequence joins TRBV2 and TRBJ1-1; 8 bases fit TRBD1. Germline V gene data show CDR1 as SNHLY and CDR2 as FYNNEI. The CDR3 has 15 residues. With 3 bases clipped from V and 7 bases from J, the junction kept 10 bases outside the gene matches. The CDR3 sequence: CASSDVTGGGGEAFF. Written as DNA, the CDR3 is TGTGCCAGCAGTGACGTAACAGGGGGAGGCGGTGAAGCTTTCTTT.

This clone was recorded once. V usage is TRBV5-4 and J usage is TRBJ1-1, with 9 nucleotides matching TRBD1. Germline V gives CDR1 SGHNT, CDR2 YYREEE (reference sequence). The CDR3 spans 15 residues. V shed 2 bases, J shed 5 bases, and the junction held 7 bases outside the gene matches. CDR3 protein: CASSLPRTGETEAFF. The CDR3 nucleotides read TGTGCCAGCAGCTTACCGAGGACAGGGGAGACTGAAGCTTTCTTT.

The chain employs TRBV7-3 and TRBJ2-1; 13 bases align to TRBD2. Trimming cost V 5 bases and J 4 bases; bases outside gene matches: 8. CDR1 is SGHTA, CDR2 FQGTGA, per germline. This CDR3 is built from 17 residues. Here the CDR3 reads CASSLTSGGAFYNEQFF. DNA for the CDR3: TGTGCCAGCAGCCTTACTAGCGGGGGGGCATTTTACAATGAGCAGTTCTTC.

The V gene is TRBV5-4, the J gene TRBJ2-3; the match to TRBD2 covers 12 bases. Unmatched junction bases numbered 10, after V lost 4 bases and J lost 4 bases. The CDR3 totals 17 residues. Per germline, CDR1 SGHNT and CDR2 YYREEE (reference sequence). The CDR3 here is CASSAATSGGWADTQYF. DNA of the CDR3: TGTGCCAGCAGCGCTGCGACTAGCGGGGGCTGGGCAGATACGCAGTATTTT.

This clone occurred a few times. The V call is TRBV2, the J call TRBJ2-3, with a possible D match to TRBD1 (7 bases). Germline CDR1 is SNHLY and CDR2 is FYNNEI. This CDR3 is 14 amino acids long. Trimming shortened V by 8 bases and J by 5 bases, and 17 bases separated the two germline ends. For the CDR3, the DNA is TGTGCCAGCCTCAGGGGGTTCGGGGGAGATACGCAGTATTTT. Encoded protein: CASLRGFGGDTQYF. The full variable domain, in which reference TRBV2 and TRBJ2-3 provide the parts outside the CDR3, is EPEVTQTPSHQVTQMGQEVILRCVPISNHLYFYWYRQILGQKVEFLVSFYNNEISEKSEIFDDQFSVERPDGSNFTLKIRSTKLEDSAMYFCASLRGFGGDTQYFGPGTRLTVL.